The 2 T cell receptor beta chains listed next were all sequenced from one sample in a study of identical twins. Each CDR3 protein gets one entry after TCRdb re-called the 5' RACE reads with MiXCR. The sample holds around 530,000 distinct CDR3 sequences, about 15% seen once. These data also featured in a second study, about yellow fever vaccine responses in identical twins.

The sample taken for sequencing was CD4+ T cells sorted from blood. The receptors stem from a woman aged 18 to 35 in good health.

This clonotype was observed a few times. V is TRBV6-1 and J is TRBJ2-5; 8 positions agree with TRBD1. Germline CDR1 is MNHNS and CDR2 is SASEGT. Unmatched junction bases numbered 11, after V lost 6 bases and J lost 2 bases. The CDR3 is 16 residues long. CDR3 sequence (DNA): TGTGCCAGCAGCCCTTGGACAGGGCCGAGACAAGAGACCCAGTACTTC. Translated: CASSPWTGPRQETQYF.

The chain couples TRBV10-2 to TRBJ2-7; D is undetermined. CDR3 length equals 13 residues. Germline lookup yields CDR1 WSHSY and CDR2 SAAADI. The ends were cut back, 1 base at V and 4 bases at J, with 8 bases in the middle. The CDR3 nucleotides are TGCGCCAGCAGTGAGTGGGTGGGTTACGAGCAGTACGTC. Its translation is CASSEWVGYEQYV.